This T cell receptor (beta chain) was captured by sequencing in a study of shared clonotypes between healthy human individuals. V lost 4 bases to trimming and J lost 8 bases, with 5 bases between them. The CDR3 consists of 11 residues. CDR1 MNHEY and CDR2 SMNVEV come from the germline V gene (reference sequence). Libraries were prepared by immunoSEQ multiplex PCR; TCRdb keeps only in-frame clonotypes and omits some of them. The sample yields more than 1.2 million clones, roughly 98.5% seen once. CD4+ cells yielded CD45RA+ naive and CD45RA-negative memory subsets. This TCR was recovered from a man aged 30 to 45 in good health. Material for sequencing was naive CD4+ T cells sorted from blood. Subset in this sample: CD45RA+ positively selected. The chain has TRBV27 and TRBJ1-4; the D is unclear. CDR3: CASSWGEKLFF. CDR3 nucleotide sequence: TGTGCCAGCAGTTGGGGAGAAAAACTGTTTTTT.